The 24 T cell receptor beta chains below come from one sample, sequenced in a study of T cell responses to AZD1222 COVID-19 vaccine. Sequencing was performed with immunoSEQ multiplex PCR; in TCRdb, only in-frame clones are kept and a portion is missing. The table has under 200,000 clones, 90% seen once. Sample: peripheral blood, taken on day 0 of AZD1222 vaccination. These receptors were taken from an adult in good health.

The chain uses TRBV6-5 and TRBJ1-1; TRBD1 might be the D (6 bases). The CDR3 contains 14 residues. V was trimmed by 6 bases and J by 0 bases, leaving 11 bases between them. The V gene's germline CDR1 is MNHEY and CDR2 SVGAGI. In nucleotides, the CDR3 is TGTGCCAGCAGCGCGGGACATTTGAACACTGAAGCTTTCTTT. Protein product: CASSAGHLNTEAFF.

The chain couples TRBV5-1 to TRBJ1-1; TRBD1 might be the D (6 bases). Trimming shortened V by 2 bases and J by 2 bases, and 10 bases separated the two germline ends. Germline V lookup: CDR1 SGHRS, CDR2 YFSETQ. CDR3 size: 14 residues. CDR3 DNA sequence: TGCGCCAGCAGCTTTAGGGGGGGAAACACTGAAGCTTTCTTT. It encodes CASSFRGGNTEAFF.

The rearrangement uses TRBV14 and TRBJ2-2; maybe TRBD1 (6 bases). The germline gives CDR1 SGHDN, CDR2 FVKESK. Trimming removed 10 bases from V and 4 bases from J, with 10 bases in between. The CDR3 is 12 residues long. CDR3 coding DNA: TGTGCCACCCAGGGGAGCACCGGGGAGCTGTTTTTT. This translates into CATQGSTGELFF. The complete variable domain, with remaining parts taken from reference TRBV14 and TRBJ2-2, reads EAGVTQFPSHSVIEKGQTVTLRCDPISGHDNLYWYRRVMGKEIKFLLHFVKESKQDESGMPNNRFLAERTGGTYSTLKVQPAELEDSGVYFCATQGSTGELFFGEGSRLTVL.

CDR3 in amino acids: CASSFSGNQPQHF. The CDR3, as DNA: TGTGCCAGCAGTTTCTCGGGCAATCAGCCCCAGCATTTT. This chain connects TRBV27 to TRBJ1-5, with D uncertain. Germline V lookup: CDR1 MNHEY, CDR2 SMNVEV (reference sequence). V lost 3 bases, J lost 2 bases, and 5 bases lay in between. The CDR3 runs 13 residues.

This clone was detected only once. The chain employs TRBV18 and TRBJ1-5; no clear D. Germline-derived CDR1 and CDR2 are KGHSH and LQKENI. The CDR3 loop spans 16 amino acids. Trimming took off 1 base at V and 4 bases at J, with 14 bases between the two ends. The CDR3 DNA is TGTGCCAGCTCACCACAAGGCACAGCCGGAAATCAGCCCCAGCATTTT. Translation: CASSPQGTAGNQPQHF.

This sequence joins TRBV7-2 and TRBJ2-5; TRBD1 might be the D (6 bases). Between the trimmed V and J ends, which lost 5 bases and 3 bases, there was a span of 10 bases. CDR3 length: 13 amino acids. Per the germline V gene, CDR1 is SGHTA and CDR2 is FQGNSA. The CDR3 region has the DNA TGTGCCAGCAGCATGGACAGAAAAGAGACCCAGTACTTC. Its translation is CASSMDRKETQYF.

This chain uses TRBV5-1 with TRBJ1-4, with D perhaps TRBD1 (6 bases). The CDR3 runs to 18 residues. V was pared by 4 bases and J by 0 bases, with 19 bases between. Germline CDR1 and CDR2: SGHRS and YFSETQ. CDR3 sequence (DNA): TGCGCCAGCAGCGATTACCCTCCGGACAGTTCAACTAATGAAAAACTGTTTTTT. Amino acids: CASSDYPPDSSTNEKLFF.

The V call is TRBV30, the J call TRBJ2-5; no clear D gene. V was pared by 7 bases and J by 5 bases, with 8 bases between. This CDR3 is 10 amino acids long. Germline lookup yields CDR1 GTSNPN and CDR2 SVGIG (reference sequence). DNA of the CDR3: TGTGCCTTTACGCAGGAGACCCAGTACTTC. This codes for CAFTQETQYF.

The rearrangement links TRBV2 to TRBJ2-7; 11 bases agree with TRBD2. CDR3 length: 16 amino acids. Losses at the gene ends were 2 bases for V and 6 bases for J; bases not matched to a gene: 9. In germline, CDR1 is SNHLY, CDR2 FYNNEI. The CDR3 here is CASSEYIAGGISEQYF. For the CDR3, the DNA is TGTGCCAGCAGTGAATATATAGCGGGGGGGATAAGCGAGCAGTACTTC.

CDR3 in DNA: TGTGCCAGCAGCGTCAGGGGGGATTCCTACGAGCAGTACTTC. As protein: CASSVRGDSYEQYF. The J gene is TRBJ2-7, the V gene TRBV9; D is possibly TRBD1 (7 bases). The germline V and J ends were trimmed by 2 bases and 1 base, with 10 bases remaining between them. This CDR3 comprises 14 residues. From germline, CDR1 is SGDLS and CDR2 YYNGEE.

This clone is a singleton in its sample. The chain employs TRBV7-3 and TRBJ2-1; D unclear. The CDR3 runs 13 residues. Deletions cut 3 bases from V and 4 bases from J, with 7 bases between. The germline V gene has CDR1 SGHTA and CDR2 FQGTGA. The CDR3 nucleotides are TGTGCCAGCAGCTTCAACCGGTACAATGAGCAGTTCTTC. Amino acid sequence: CASSFNRYNEQFF.

V and J are TRBV15 and TRBJ1-4; weak D call: TRBD1 (6 bases). Germline assignment: CDR1 LNHNV and CDR2 YYDKDF (reference sequence). Trimming took off 6 bases at V and 2 bases at J, with 16 bases between the two ends. There are 16 residues in the CDR3. The CDR3 DNA follows: TGTGCCACCAGGGGCCAGGGGAGAGCTACTAATGAAAAACTGTTTTTT. As protein: CATRGQGRATNEKLFF.

The rearrangement uses TRBV11-2 and TRBJ2-6; no clear D gene. Deletions cut 8 bases from V and 1 base from J, with 6 bases between. In germline, CDR1 is SGHAT, CDR2 FQNNGV. The CDR3 contains 13 residues. The chain's CDR3 is CASASSGANVLTF. The DNA of the CDR3 is TGTGCCAGCGCCTCGTCTGGGGCCAACGTCCTGACTTTC.

V gene TRBV2 combines with J gene TRBJ2-7, with no clear D. V lost 8 bases and J 6 bases, leaving 17 bases between the germline ends. This CDR3 spans 13 amino acids. Germline V gives CDR1 SNHLY, CDR2 FYNNEI. CDR3 in amino acids: CASSPGGVLEQYF. The CDR3 DNA follows: TGTGCCAGCTCCCCCGGTGGGGTCCTCGAGCAGTACTTC.

The gene calls are TRBV7-3 and TRBJ2-6; possibly TRBD1 for D (5 bases). The CDR3 is 16 amino acids. Germline V gene data show CDR1 as SGHTA and CDR2 as FQGTGA. The V end was cut by 5 bases, the J end by 3 bases, with 14 bases between. The CDR3 spells CASSPSGMGGANVLTF. In nucleotides, the CDR3 is TGTGCCAGCAGCCCATCAGGGATGGGTGGGGCCAACGTCCTGACTTTC. Together with reference TRBV7-3 and TRBJ2-6, the CDR3 gives the full variable domain: GAGVSQTPSNKVTEKGKYVELRCDPISGHTALYWYRQSLGQGPEFLIYFQGTGAADDSGLPNDRFFAVRPEGSVSTLKIQRTERGDSAVYLCASSPSGMGGANVLTFGAGSRLTVL.

J is TRBJ1-6 and V is TRBV28; D not certain. Germline-derived CDR1 and CDR2 are MDHEN and SYDVKM. This CDR3 has 14 residues. V dropped 7 bases and J dropped 11 bases, with 18 bases sitting between them. CDR3 protein: CASKVGVVVAPLHF. The CDR3 DNA reads TGTGCCAGCAAGGTAGGCGTGGTAGTTGCACCCCTCCACTTT.

This chain connects TRBV7-8 to TRBJ2-6, with D unresolved. The CDR3 covers 13 residues. Germline V gene sequence: CDR1 SGHVS, CDR2 FQNEAQ. V gave up 8 bases and J gave up 0 bases, with 5 bases separating them. CDR3 sequence: CASESSGANVLTF. The DNA of the CDR3 is TGTGCCAGCGAGAGCTCTGGGGCCAACGTCCTGACTTTC.

The V and J genes are TRBV7-9 and TRBJ1-4; D gene uncertain. The CDR3 spans 15 residues. Germline V gene lookup returns CDR1 SEHNR and CDR2 FQNEAQ (reference sequence). V was clipped by 5 bases and J by 0 bases, with 10 bases between them. The CDR3, as DNA: TGTGCCAGCAGCCTAGGCCCAACAACTAATGAAAAACTGTTTTTT. Translated, it gives CASSLGPTTNEKLFF.

The rearrangement uses TRBV28 and TRBJ2-5, with TRBD1 matching over 7 bases. J was trimmed by 5 bases and V by 4 bases; bases with no gene match: 13. The CDR3 has 16 amino acids. Per germline, CDR1 MDHEN and CDR2 SYDVKM. CDR3: CASSSSETGRWETQYF. DNA of the CDR3: TGTGCCAGCAGTTCCTCCGAGACAGGGCGGTGGGAGACCCAGTACTTC.

The V call is TRBV2, the J call TRBJ2-1; D gene ambiguous. The germline V gene has CDR1 SNHLY and CDR2 FYNNEI. V lost 8 bases, J lost 9 bases, and 20 bases lay in between. The CDR3 consists of 14 residues. Written as DNA, the CDR3 is TGTGCCAGCGGCGGCCGGGCGCCCACTGGTGAGCAGTTCTTC. Protein product: CASGGRAPTGEQFF.

Here the CDR3 reads CASSGMRSSGNTIYF. The DNA for the CDR3 is TGTGCCAGTAGTGGGATGCGGTCCTCTGGAAACACCATATATTTT. The chain has TRBV19 and TRBJ1-3; D call uncertain. Germline CDR1 and CDR2: LNHDA and SQIVND (reference sequence). The CDR3 covers 15 residues. V was clipped by 5 bases and J by 0 bases, with 11 bases between them.

J is TRBJ2-5 and V is TRBV5-4; TRBD2 aligns across 7 bases. The CDR3 has 15 residues. In germline, CDR1 is SGHNT, CDR2 YYREEE (reference sequence). J was trimmed by 1 base and V by 4 bases; bases with no gene match: 7. The CDR3 region is CASSRPVAGQETQYF. The CDR3 DNA is TGTGCCAGCAGCCGGCCCGTAGCGGGCCAAGAGACCCAGTACTTC.

This rearrangement joins TRBV9 to TRBJ1-2; no clear D gene. Germline values: CDR1 SGDLS, CDR2 YYNGEE. CDR3 size: 16 residues. With 1 base removed from V and 7 bases from J, the gap between germline ends came to 20 bases. CDR3 sequence reads: CASSVTWYWGSGGYTF. The DNA of the CDR3 is TGTGCCAGCAGCGTAACTTGGTATTGGGGTAGTGGTGGCTACACCTTC.

The rearrangement uses TRBV2 and TRBJ2-5; 9 nucleotides line up with TRBD2. V lost 3 bases, J lost 5 bases, and 10 bases stayed unmatched. The CDR3 runs 16 residues. CDR1 is SNHLY and CDR2 is FYNNEI in the germline V gene. CDR3 sequence: CASSEWVAGAGETQYF. The CDR3, as DNA: TGTGCCAGCAGTGAGTGGGTAGCGGGGGCTGGGGAGACCCAGTACTTC.